This T cell receptor (beta chain) derives from a study of shared clonotypes between healthy human individuals. General observations from the study: Generation of non-shared clonotypes was less probable than generation of clonotypes shared by all four donors.

Positively selected for CCR7, the CD45RO-negative cells used as naive CD8 cells excluded terminally differentiated effector memory CD45RA+ cells. The V end lost 4 bases, the J end lost 0 bases, and 15 bases lay between the germline ends. Germline lookup yields CDR1 SGHVS and CDR2 FQNEAQ. The CDR3 runs to 17 residues. An even split of each subset's genomic DNA across several immunoSEQ plates was performed. Original processing notes: Sequence data from immunoSEQ were junction-only and lacked quality scores; consequently, filtering differed. Some clones are missing from TCRdb's copy, which holds only in-frame ones; the method was immunoSEQ multiplex PCR. V and J calls and clone size are copied from that table; D and trimming were computed from the DNA. The sample holds more than 2 million clones, about 95% seen once. A note on this clone: What it recognizes is unknown.

The genes are TRBV7-8 and TRBJ2-2; no clear D. The sequence came from a man between 18 and 29 years old in good health. Source material: naive CD8+ T cells sorted from blood. CDR3 bases: TGTGCCAGCAGCTCCCTCAATGTACAAGCGAACACCGGGGAGCTGTTTTTT. Its translation is CASSSLNVQANTGELFF.